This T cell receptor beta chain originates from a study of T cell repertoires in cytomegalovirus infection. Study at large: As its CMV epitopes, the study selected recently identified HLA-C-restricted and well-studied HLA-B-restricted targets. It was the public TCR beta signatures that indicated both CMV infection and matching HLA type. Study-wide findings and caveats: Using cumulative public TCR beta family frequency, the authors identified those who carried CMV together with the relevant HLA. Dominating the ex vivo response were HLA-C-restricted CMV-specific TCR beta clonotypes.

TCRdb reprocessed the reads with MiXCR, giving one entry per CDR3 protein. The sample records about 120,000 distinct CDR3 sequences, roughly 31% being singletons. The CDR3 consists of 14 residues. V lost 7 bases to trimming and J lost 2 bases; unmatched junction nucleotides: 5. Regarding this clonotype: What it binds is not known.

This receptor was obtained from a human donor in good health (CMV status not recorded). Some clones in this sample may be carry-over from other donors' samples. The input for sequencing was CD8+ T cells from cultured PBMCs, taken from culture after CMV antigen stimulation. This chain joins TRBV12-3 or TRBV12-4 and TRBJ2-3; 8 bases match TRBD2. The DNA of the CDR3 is TGTGCCAGCACCGTAGCGGGGTCCACAGATACGCAGTATTTT. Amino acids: CASTVAGSTDTQYF.